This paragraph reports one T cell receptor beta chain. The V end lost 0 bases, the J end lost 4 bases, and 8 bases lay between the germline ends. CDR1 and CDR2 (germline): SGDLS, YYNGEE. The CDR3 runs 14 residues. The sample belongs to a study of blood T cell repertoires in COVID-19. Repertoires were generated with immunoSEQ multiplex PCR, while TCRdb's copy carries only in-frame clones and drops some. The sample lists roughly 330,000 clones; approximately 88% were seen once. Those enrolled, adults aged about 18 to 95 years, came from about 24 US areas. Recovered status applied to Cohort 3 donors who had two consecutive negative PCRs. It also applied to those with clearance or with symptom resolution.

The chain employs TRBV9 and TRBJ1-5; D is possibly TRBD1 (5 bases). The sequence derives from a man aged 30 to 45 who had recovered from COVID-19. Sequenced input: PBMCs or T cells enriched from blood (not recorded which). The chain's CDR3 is CASSVDPGNQPQHF. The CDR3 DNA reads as TGTGCCAGCAGCGTAGACCCAGGGAATCAGCCCCAGCATTTT.